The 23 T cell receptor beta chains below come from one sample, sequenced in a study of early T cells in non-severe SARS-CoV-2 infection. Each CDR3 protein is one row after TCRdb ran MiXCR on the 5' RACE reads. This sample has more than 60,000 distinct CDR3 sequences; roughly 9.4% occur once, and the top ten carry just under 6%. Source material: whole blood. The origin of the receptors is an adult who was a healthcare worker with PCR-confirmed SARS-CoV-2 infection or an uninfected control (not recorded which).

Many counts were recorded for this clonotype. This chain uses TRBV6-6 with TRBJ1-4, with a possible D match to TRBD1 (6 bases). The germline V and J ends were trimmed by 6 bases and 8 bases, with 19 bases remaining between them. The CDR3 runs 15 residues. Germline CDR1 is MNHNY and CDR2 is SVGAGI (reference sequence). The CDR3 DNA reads TGTGCCAGCAGGAAAACACAGGGTACTGGGGAAAAACTGTTTTTT. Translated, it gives CASRKTQGTGEKLFF.

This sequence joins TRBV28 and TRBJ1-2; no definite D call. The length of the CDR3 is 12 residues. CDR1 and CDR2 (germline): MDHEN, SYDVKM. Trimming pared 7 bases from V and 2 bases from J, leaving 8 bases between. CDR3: CASISGNYGYTF. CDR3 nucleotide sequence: TGTGCCAGCATTTCGGGGAACTATGGCTACACCTTC.

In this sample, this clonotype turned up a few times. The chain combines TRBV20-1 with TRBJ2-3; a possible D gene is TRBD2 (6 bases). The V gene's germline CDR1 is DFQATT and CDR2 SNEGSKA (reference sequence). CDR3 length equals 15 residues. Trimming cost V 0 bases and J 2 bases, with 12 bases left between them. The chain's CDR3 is CSARDPGLNTDTQYF. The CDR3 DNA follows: TGCAGTGCTAGAGATCCGGGACTTAACACAGATACGCAGTATTTT.

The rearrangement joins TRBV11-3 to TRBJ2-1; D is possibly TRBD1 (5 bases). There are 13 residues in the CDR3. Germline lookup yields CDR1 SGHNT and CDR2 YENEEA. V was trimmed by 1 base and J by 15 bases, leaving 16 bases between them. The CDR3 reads CASSLGGQPDMFF. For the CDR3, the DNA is TGTGCCAGCAGCTTAGGCGGACAACCGGATATGTTCTTC. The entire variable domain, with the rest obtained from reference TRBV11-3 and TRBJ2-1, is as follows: EAGVVQSPRYKIIEKKQPVAFWCNPISGHNTLYWYLQNLGQGPELLIRYENEEAVDDSQLPKDRFSAERLKGVDSTLKIQPAELGDSAVYLCASSLGGQPDMFFGPGTRLTVL.

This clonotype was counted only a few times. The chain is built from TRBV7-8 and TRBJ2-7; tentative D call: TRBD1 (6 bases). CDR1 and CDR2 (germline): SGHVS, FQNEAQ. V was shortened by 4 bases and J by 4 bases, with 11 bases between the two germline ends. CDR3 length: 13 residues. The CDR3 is CASSWRTAYEQYF. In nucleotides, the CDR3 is TGTGCCAGCAGCTGGCGGACAGCTTACGAGCAGTACTTC.

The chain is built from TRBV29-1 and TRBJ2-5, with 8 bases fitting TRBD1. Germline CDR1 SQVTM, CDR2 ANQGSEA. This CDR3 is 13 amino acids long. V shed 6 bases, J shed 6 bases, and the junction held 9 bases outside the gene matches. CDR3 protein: CSVTGDTRQTQYF. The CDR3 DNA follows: TGCAGCGTGACAGGGGACACTCGCCAGACCCAGTACTTC.

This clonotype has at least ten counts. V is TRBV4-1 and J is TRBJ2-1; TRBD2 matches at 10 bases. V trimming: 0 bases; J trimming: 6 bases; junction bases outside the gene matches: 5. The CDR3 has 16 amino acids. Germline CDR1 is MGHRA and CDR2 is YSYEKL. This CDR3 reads CASSQEWLAGVNEQFF. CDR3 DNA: TGCGCCAGCAGCCAAGAATGGCTAGCGGGGGTCAATGAGCAGTTCTTC.

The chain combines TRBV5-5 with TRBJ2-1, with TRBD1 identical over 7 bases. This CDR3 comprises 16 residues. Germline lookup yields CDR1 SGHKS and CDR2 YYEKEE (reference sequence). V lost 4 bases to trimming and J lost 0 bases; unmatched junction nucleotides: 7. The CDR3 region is CASSGDRASSYNEQFF. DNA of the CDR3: TGTGCCAGCAGCGGCGACAGGGCCAGCTCCTACAATGAGCAGTTCTTC.

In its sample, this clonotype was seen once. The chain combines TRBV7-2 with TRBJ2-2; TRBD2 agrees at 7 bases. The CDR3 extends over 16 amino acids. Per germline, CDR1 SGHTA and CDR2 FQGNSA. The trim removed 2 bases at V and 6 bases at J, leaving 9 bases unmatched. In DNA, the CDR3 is TGTGCCAGCAGCTTACGACTAGCCAGTATGGCCGGGGAGCTGTTTTTT. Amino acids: CASSLRLASMAGELFF.

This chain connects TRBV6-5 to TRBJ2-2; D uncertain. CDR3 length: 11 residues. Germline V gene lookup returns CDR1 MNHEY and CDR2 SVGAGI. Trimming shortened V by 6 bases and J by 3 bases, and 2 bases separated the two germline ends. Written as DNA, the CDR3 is TGTGCCAGCAGGGACACCGGGGAGCTGTTTTTT. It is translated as CASRDTGELFF.

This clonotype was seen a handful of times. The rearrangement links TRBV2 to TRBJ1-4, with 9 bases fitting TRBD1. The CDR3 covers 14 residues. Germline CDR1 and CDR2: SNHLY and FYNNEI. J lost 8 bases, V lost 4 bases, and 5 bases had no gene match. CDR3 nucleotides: TGTGCCAGCAGTGTCCAGACAGGGGGAGAAAAACTGTTTTTT. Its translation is CASSVQTGGEKLFF.

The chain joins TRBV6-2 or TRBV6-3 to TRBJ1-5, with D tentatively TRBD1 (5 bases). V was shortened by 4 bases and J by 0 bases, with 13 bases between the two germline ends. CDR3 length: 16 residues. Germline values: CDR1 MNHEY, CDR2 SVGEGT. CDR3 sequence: CASSFGASYSNQPQHF. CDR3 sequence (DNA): TGTGCCAGCAGTTTCGGGGCCAGCTATAGCAATCAGCCCCAGCATTTT.

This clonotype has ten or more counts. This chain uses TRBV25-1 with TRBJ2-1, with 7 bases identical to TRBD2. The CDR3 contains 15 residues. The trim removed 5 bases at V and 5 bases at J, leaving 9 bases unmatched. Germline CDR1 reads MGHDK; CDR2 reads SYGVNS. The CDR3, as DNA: TGTGCCAGCAGTCACTTGGGGGGGGACCACAATGAGCAGTTCTTC. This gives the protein CASSHLGGDHNEQFF.

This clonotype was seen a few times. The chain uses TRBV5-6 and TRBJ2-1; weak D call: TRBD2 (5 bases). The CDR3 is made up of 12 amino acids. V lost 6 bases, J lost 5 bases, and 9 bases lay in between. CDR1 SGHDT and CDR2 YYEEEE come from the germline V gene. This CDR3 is CASIRDDNEQFF. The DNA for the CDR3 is TGTGCCAGCATACGGGATGACAATGAGCAGTTCTTC.

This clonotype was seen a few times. CDR3: CASGDGTNNEKLFF. The CDR3 DNA is TGTGCCAGTGGGGACGGGACGAATAATGAAAAACTGTTTTTT. The chain employs TRBV19 and TRBJ1-4, with D possibly matching TRBD1 (5 bases). Trimming stripped 8 bases from V and 4 bases from J, with 14 bases between. The CDR3 sequence is 14 residues long. CDR1 is LNHDA and CDR2 is SQIVND in the germline V gene (reference sequence). The full variable domain, its missing parts supplied by reference TRBV19 and TRBJ1-4, is DGGITQSPKYLFRKEGQNVTLSCEQNLNHDAMYWYRQDPGQGLRLIYYSQIVNDFQKGDIAEGYSVSREKKESFPLTVTSAQKNPTAFYLCASGDGTNNEKLFFGSGTQLSVL.

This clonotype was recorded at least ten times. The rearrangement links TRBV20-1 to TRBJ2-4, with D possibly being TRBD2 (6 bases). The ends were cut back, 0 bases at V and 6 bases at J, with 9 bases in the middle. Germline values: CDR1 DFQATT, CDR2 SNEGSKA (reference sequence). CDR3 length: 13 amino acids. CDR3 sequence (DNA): TGCAGTGCTAGAGATGGAGGGAGAAACATTCAGTACTTC. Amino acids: CSARDGGRNIQYF.

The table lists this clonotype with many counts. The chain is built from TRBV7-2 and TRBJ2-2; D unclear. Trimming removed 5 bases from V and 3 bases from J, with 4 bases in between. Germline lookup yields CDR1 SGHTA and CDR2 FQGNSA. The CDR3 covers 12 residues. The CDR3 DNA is TGTGCCAGCAGCAAATACACCGGGGAGCTGTTTTTT. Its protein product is CASSKYTGELFF.

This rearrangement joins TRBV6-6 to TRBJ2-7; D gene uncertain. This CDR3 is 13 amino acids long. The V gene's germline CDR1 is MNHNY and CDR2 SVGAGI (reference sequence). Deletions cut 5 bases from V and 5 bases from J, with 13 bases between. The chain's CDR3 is CASSKGPTNEQYF. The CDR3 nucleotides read TGTGCCAGCAGTAAAGGGCCCACAAACGAGCAGTACTTC.

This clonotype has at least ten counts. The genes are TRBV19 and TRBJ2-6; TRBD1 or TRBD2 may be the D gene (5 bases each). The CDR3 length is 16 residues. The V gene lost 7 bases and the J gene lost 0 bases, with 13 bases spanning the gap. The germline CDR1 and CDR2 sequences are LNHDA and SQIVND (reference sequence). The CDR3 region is CASTPGRSSGANVLTF. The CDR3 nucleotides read TGTGCCAGTACTCCGGGACGGAGCTCTGGGGCCAACGTCCTGACTTTC.

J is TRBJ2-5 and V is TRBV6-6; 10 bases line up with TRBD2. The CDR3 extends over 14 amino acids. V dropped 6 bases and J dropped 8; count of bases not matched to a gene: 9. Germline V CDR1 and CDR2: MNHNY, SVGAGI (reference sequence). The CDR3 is CASRDPGLASTQYF. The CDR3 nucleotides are TGTGCCAGCAGGGACCCGGGACTAGCGAGCACCCAGTACTTC.

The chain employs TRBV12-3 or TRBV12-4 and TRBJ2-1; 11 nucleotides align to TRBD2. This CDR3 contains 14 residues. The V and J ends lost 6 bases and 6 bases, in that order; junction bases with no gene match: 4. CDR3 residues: CASSFSGRANEQFF. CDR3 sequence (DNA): TGTGCCAGCAGCTTTAGCGGGAGGGCCAATGAGCAGTTCTTC.

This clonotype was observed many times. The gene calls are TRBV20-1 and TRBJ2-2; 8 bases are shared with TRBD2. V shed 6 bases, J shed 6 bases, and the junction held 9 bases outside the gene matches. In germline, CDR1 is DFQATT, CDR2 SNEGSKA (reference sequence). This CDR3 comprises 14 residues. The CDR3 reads CSAGLAGYSGELFF. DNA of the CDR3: TGCAGTGCCGGACTAGCCGGTTACTCCGGGGAGCTGTTTTTT.

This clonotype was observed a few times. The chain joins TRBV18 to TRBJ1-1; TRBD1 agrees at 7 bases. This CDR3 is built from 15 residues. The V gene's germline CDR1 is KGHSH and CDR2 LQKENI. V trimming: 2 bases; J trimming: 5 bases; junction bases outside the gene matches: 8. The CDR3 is CASSPALTGRTEAFF. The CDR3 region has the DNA TGTGCCAGCTCACCAGCGTTGACAGGGAGGACTGAAGCTTTCTTT. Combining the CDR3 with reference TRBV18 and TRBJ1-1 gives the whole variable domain NAGVMQNPRHLVRRRGQEARLRCSPMKGHSHVYWYRQLPEEGLKFMVYLQKENIIDESGMPKERFSAEFPKEGPSILRIQQVVRGDSAAYFCASSPALTGRTEAFFGQGTRLTVV.